The source of this TCR beta chain is a study of blood T cell repertoires in COVID-19. Study-wide context: The analysed material was cDNA or gDNA that came from T cells, B-cell-depleted T cells, or PBMCs.

The CDR3 covers 15 residues. CDR1 and CDR2 from the germline V gene are SEHNR and FQNEAQ (reference sequence). V shed 5 bases, J shed 6 bases, and the junction held 7 bases outside the gene matches. Per the original data handling: Scientists estimated how many nucleated cells there were by amplifying reference gene primers. Generated by immunoSEQ multiplex PCR, the TCRdb table keeps only in-frame clones and is missing some. Clone size and V and J calls were adopted from that table, with D and trimming inferred from the DNA. In the table there are about 310,000 clones, around 87% of which are singletons.

This clonotype was sampled from a man between 45 and 60 years old with active or convalescent COVID-19. Material for sequencing was peripheral blood. The chain couples TRBV7-9 to TRBJ1-6; TRBD1 aligns across 7 bases. The CDR3 nucleotides read TGTGCCAGCAGCCCCGGGACAGCCATTAATTCACCCCTCCACTTT. Translating it yields CASSPGTAINSPLHF.